One and the same sample provided the 8 T cell receptor beta chains below, sequenced in a study of T cell responses to AZD1222 COVID-19 vaccine. Libraries were prepared by immunoSEQ multiplex PCR; TCRdb keeps only in-frame clonotypes and omits some of them. The sample lists some 130,000 clones; over 75% were seen once. The sequenced sample was peripheral blood, obtained on day 0 of AZD1222 vaccination. These receptors all come from an adult in good health.

This chain joins TRBV4-3 and TRBJ2-6, with a possible D match to TRBD1 (5 bases). Germline-derived CDR1 and CDR2 are LGHNA and YSLEER. The ends were cut back, 6 bases at V and 4 bases at J, with 19 bases in the middle. The CDR3 runs to 17 residues. The CDR3: CASSLTQGMYGANVLTF. The CDR3 DNA sequence: TGCGCCAGCAGTCTCACCCAGGGAATGTACGGGGCCAACGTCCTGACTTTC.

The chain combines TRBV7-9 with TRBJ1-2; D gene ambiguous. The V and J ends lost 5 bases and 4 bases respectively, with 11 bases between them. Per germline, CDR1 SEHNR and CDR2 FQNEAQ (reference sequence). The CDR3 runs to 13 residues. CDR3 in amino acids: CASSPKRIYGYTF. Written as DNA, the CDR3 is TGTGCCAGCAGCCCCAAACGTATCTATGGCTACACCTTC. The entire variable domain, with the rest obtained from reference TRBV7-9 and TRBJ1-2, is as follows: DTGVSQNPRHKITKRGQNVTFRCDPISEHNRLYWYRQTLGQGPEFLTYFQNEAQLEKSRLLSDRFSAERPKGSFSTLEIQRTEQGDSAMYLCASSPKRIYGYTFGSGTRLTVV.

This chain connects TRBV4-2 to TRBJ2-7, with a tentative D call TRBD2 (5 bases). V lost 0 bases, J lost 6 bases, and 12 bases lay in between. The CDR3 is 14 residues long. Germline CDR1 reads LGHNA; CDR2 reads YNFKEQ. CDR3 bases: TGTGCCAGCAGCCAAGATTGGCTAGCTCGCGAGCAGTACTTC. This codes for CASSQDWLAREQYF.

This chain connects TRBV5-1 to TRBJ2-2, with D possibly TRBD1 on 5 matching bases. The CDR3 has 14 amino acids. The V end was cut by 4 bases, the J end by 7 bases, with 14 bases between. Germline-derived CDR1 and CDR2 are SGHRS and YFSETQ. This CDR3 is CASSSSGYNGELFF. The CDR3, as DNA: TGCGCCAGCAGCAGCTCAGGGTACAACGGGGAGCTGTTTTTT.

This clone was counted a single time. J is TRBJ1-1 and V is TRBV5-6; D is unclear. CDR1 and CDR2 from the germline V gene are SGHDT and YYEEEE. V shed 1 base and J shed 0 bases, with 7 bases lying between them. This CDR3 has 14 residues. The CDR3 DNA reads as TGTGCCAGCAGCTTGCAGATAATGAACACTGAAGCTTTCTTT. Translating gives CASSLQIMNTEAFF.

The rearrangement joins TRBV6-6 to TRBJ2-4; TRBD1 is a possible D gene (6 bases). Per the germline V gene, CDR1 is MNHNY and CDR2 is SVGAGI (reference sequence). With 0 bases removed from V and 10 bases from J, the gap between germline ends came to 16 bases. CDR3 length equals 15 residues. The CDR3 sequence: CASSYSGAAKGIQYF. DNA for the CDR3: TGTGCCAGCAGTTACTCGGGGGCAGCTAAAGGGATTCAGTACTTC.

The rearrangement joins TRBV4-1 to TRBJ1-2; D gene uncertain. The CDR3 covers 15 residues. V dropped 1 base and J dropped 1 base, with 10 bases sitting between them. Germline CDR1 and CDR2: MGHRA and YSYEKL. CDR3 nucleotides: TGCGCCAGCAGCCAAGTAAACACGAATAACTATGGCTACACCTTC. Its translation is CASSQVNTNNYGYTF.

This clone was found once. The V gene is TRBV12-3 or TRBV12-4, the J gene TRBJ1-2, with unresolved D. Trimming cost V 5 bases and J 7 bases, with 14 bases left between them. This CDR3 has 13 residues. The CDR3 coding sequence is TGTGCCAGCAGTCAAGGGCCCCGCGCTGGCTACACCTTC. This translates into CASSQGPRAGYTF.